The subject of this entry is one T cell receptor beta chain. Its specificity is not known. Via MiXCR, TCRdb re-called the 5' RACE reads, giving one row per CDR3 protein. The repertoire holds tens of thousands of distinct CDR3 sequences, with roughly 9% as singletons. Germline CDR1 reads DFQATT; CDR2 reads SNEGSKA (reference sequence). V lost 3 bases and J lost 0; bases outside the gene matches: 17. The CDR3 totals 19 residues. The data stem from a study of CD8 T cells in ankylosing spondylitis. Study-level findings and limits: Past studies reported some motif variants in reactive arthritis synovial fluid and blood. What appeared characteristic of ankylosing spondylitis blood was a TCR beta motif of eight highly homologous variants. Significant enrichment of disease-linked clones was reportedly seen in matched ankylosing spondylitis synovial fluid.

Sequencing used blood, either unsorted or a sorted T cell fraction (not recorded which). This clonotype was obtained from a male donor with ankylosing spondylitis. The chain joins TRBV20-1 to TRBJ2-1; 7 positions agree with TRBD2. CDR3 sequence reads: CSARELPRDYSSSYNEQFF. Here the CDR3 DNA reads TGCAGTGCTAGGGAGCTTCCACGGGACTACTCGAGCTCCTACAATGAGCAGTTCTTC.